The 21 T cell receptor beta chains below all came from one sample that was sequenced in a study of beta chain features in type 1 diabetes. Expressed TCRB transcripts were sequenced, since all the RNA that had been isolated was reverse transcribed. The table came from immunoSEQ multiplex PCR; TCRdb's copy has only in-frame clones and leaves some out. The table includes 810,000 or so clones, roughly a sixth detected once. Material for sequencing was naive CD4+ T cells from blood. The receptors were gathered from a woman between 18 and 29 years old in good health.

This clone has just a few counts. The chain employs TRBV27 and TRBJ1-1, with TRBD1 identical over 7 bases. There are 15 residues in the CDR3. Germline V gene sequence: CDR1 MNHEY, CDR2 SMNVEV (reference sequence). After removal of 3 bases from V and 1 base from J, the junction contained 5 bases not matched to a gene. The CDR3 region has the DNA TGTGCCAGCAGTTTTTGGACAGGTGGGAACACTGAAGCTTTCTTT. Translation: CASSFWTGGNTEAFF.

The sample holds a few counts of this clone. The CDR3 region has the DNA TGTGCCAGCAGCTTTAGTCCGAACACCGGGGAGCTGTTTTTT. Residues: CASSFSPNTGELFF. The chain has TRBV7-2 and TRBJ2-2; D gene ambiguous. Germline lookup yields CDR1 SGHTA and CDR2 FQGNSA. The germline V and J ends were trimmed by 3 bases and 0 bases, with 5 bases remaining between them. The CDR3 consists of 14 residues.

The J gene is TRBJ2-2, the V gene TRBV5-1; 12 nucleotides align to TRBD2. Germline values: CDR1 SGHRS, CDR2 YFSETQ. This CDR3 comprises 17 residues. V dropped 4 bases and J dropped 5; count of bases not matched to a gene: 9. The CDR3 region has the DNA TGCGCCAGCAGCCTCCTAGCGGGAGGGCCTAGAACCGGGGAGCTGTTTTTT. It is translated as CASSLLAGGPRTGELFF. Full variable domain (rest looked up from reference TRBV5-1 and TRBJ2-2): KAGVTQTPRYLIKTRGQQVTLSCSPISGHRSVSWYQQTPGQGLQFLFEYFSETQRNKGNFPGRFSGRQFSNSRSEMNVSTLELGDSALYLCASSLLAGGPRTGELFFGEGSRLTVL.

The V gene is TRBV19, the J gene TRBJ1-1, with 10 positions matching TRBD1. This CDR3 is 13 amino acids long. The germline V gene has CDR1 LNHDA and CDR2 SQIVND (reference sequence). Germline trimming cut 6 bases from V and 8 bases from J; bases unmatched to any gene: 6. In DNA form, the CDR3 reads TGTGCCAGTAGAAGGACAGGGGGTAAGGAAGCTTTCTTT. Translation: CASRRTGGKEAFF.

Concerning this clone: An end of the junction differs from the germline gene, which may be a read error. The chain couples TRBV29-1 to TRBJ2-1; TRBD1 is a possible D gene (6 bases). The CDR3 is 14 residues long. Germline CDR1 is SQVTM and CDR2 is ANQGSEA. CDR3 nucleotides: TGCAGCGTAGCCGGGACACCTTCCTCCAATGAGCAGTTCTTC. Its translation is CSVAGTPSSNEQFF.

The J gene is TRBJ2-7, the V gene TRBV15, with 7 bases fitting TRBD1. The junction had 15 bases not matched to a gene; V was cut back by 5 bases and J by 2 bases. This CDR3 has 17 amino acids. The V gene's germline CDR1 is LNHNV and CDR2 YYDKDF (reference sequence). CDR3 loop: CATSLPSGRGGPYEQYF. The CDR3 DNA reads TGTGCCACCAGCCTTCCCTCGGGCAGAGGGGGCCCCTACGAGCAGTACTTC.

The V gene is TRBV6-6, the J gene TRBJ2-5; possibly TRBD1 or TRBD2 for D (7 bases each). The germline V gene encodes CDR1 MNHNY and CDR2 SVGAGI (reference sequence). The CDR3 sequence is 14 residues long. V was trimmed by 8 bases and J by 5 bases, leaving 18 bases between them. The CDR3 loop is CASLQTGRGETQYF. In DNA form, the CDR3 reads TGTGCCAGCCTACAGACAGGGCGGGGGGAGACCCAGTACTTC.

This clone has a handful of counts. The rearrangement uses TRBV6-5 and TRBJ2-5; D may be TRBD1 or TRBD2 (5 bases each). Germline V gene data show CDR1 as MNHEY and CDR2 as SVGAGI. The CDR3 loop spans 13 amino acids. V lost 6 bases to trimming and J lost 6 bases, with 14 bases between them. CDR3 region: CASRVGTGQTQYF. CDR3 sequence (DNA): TGTGCCAGCAGGGTCGGGACGGGGCAGACCCAGTACTTC.

The CDR3 sequence: CASSRLASSTDTQYF. The CDR3 coding sequence is TGTGCCAGTAGTCGACTAGCAAGTAGCACAGATACGCAGTATTTT. The genes are TRBV19 and TRBJ2-3, with TRBD2 matching 7 bases. Germline CDR1 is LNHDA and CDR2 is SQIVND (reference sequence). V lost 5 bases and J lost 0; bases outside the gene matches: 5. CDR3 length: 15 residues.

This rearrangement joins TRBV7-9 to TRBJ1-1; 7 bases match TRBD1. CDR1 is SEHNR and CDR2 is FQNEAQ in the germline V gene (reference sequence). Unmatched junction bases numbered 7, after V lost 5 bases and J lost 4 bases. CDR3 length equals 14 residues. CDR3 region: CASSQGVGFTEAFF. The CDR3 bases are TGTGCCAGCAGCCAGGGGGTAGGGTTCACTGAAGCTTTCTTT.

Details on this clone: Different DNA sequences within this sample yield the same CDR3. The J gene is TRBJ1-5, the V gene TRBV7-2; 8 bases match TRBD1. From germline, CDR1 is SGHTA and CDR2 FQGNSA. The CDR3 contains 13 residues. The V and J ends lost 5 bases and 6 bases, in that order; junction bases with no gene match: 3. CDR3 nucleotides: TGTGCCAGCAGCGCCGACAGGGGTCAGCCCCAGCATTTT. Amino acid sequence: CASSADRGQPQHF. Together with reference TRBV7-2 and TRBJ1-5, the CDR3 gives the full variable domain: GAGVSQSPSNKVTEKGKDVELRCDPISGHTALYWYRQSLGQGLEFLIYFQGNSAPDKSGLPSDRFSAERTGGSVSTLTIQRTQQEDSAVYLCASSADRGQPQHFGDGTRLSIL.

The rearrangement joins TRBV5-1 to TRBJ2-7; TRBD1 matches 9 bases. Trimming cost V 3 bases and J 5 bases; bases outside gene matches: 12. This CDR3 spans 16 amino acids. CDR1 SGHRS and CDR2 YFSETQ come from the germline V gene. CDR3 bases: TGCGCCAGCAGCTACTACCGGGACAGGGTTTCGGACGAGCAGTACTTC. It translates to CASSYYRDRVSDEQYF. The full variable domain, rest sourced from reference TRBV5-1 and TRBJ2-7, is KAGVTQTPRYLIKTRGQQVTLSCSPISGHRSVSWYQQTPGQGLQFLFEYFSETQRNKGNFPGRFSGRQFSNSRSEMNVSTLELGDSALYLCASSYYRDRVSDEQYFGPGTRLTVT.

The J gene is TRBJ1-4, the V gene TRBV18, with D perhaps matching TRBD1 (6 bases). The CDR3 is 15 residues long. Trimming left V 3 bases short and J 5 bases short, with 13 bases between. Germline V lookup: CDR1 KGHSH, CDR2 LQKENI. CDR3 sequence reads: CASSPPGHGNEKLFF. Here the CDR3 DNA reads TGTGCCAGCTCACCGCCGGGACATGGAAATGAAAAACTGTTTTTT. The whole variable domain, remainder taken from reference TRBV18 and TRBJ1-4, is NAGVMQNPRHLVRRRGQEARLRCSPMKGHSHVYWYRQLPEEGLKFMVYLQKENIIDESGMPKERFSAEFPKEGPSILRIQQVVRGDSAAYFCASSPPGHGNEKLFFGSGTQLSVL.

The CDR3 spells CASSQRLAAYEQYF. CDR3 nucleotides: TGCGCCAGCAGCCAACGACTAGCGGCCTACGAGCAGTACTTC. This chain links TRBV4-3 with TRBJ2-7; TRBD2 matches at 9 bases. CDR3 length equals 14 residues. V was clipped by 2 bases and J by 2 bases; unmatched bases: 1. Germline V gives CDR1 LGHNA, CDR2 YSLEER.

The V and J genes are TRBV11-2 and TRBJ1-2; TRBD1 is a possible D gene (5 bases). This CDR3 comprises 14 residues. V was clipped by 6 bases and J by 7 bases, with 18 bases between them. Germline loops: CDR1 SGHAT, CDR2 FQNNGV. The CDR3 region is CASRVGEGLAGYTF. The CDR3 DNA is TGTGCCAGCAGGGTAGGGGAGGGCTTGGCTGGCTACACCTTC.

This clone was picked up a small number of times. The chain uses TRBV7-9 and TRBJ2-2; D not resolved. Germline V CDR1 and CDR2: SEHNR, FQNEAQ (reference sequence). V lost 3 bases, J lost 4 bases, and 9 bases lay in between. The CDR3 sequence is 14 residues long. The CDR3 nucleotides are TGTGCCAGCAGCTTGGATGGCCGCACCGGGGAGCTGTTTTTT. Its protein is CASSLDGRTGELFF.

The rearrangement links TRBV28 to TRBJ2-5, with TRBD2 identical over 9 bases. This CDR3 contains 18 residues. V was clipped by 4 bases and J by 5 bases; unmatched bases: 17. The germline V gene has CDR1 MDHEN and CDR2 SYDVKM. This CDR3 is CASSSPGGSGSWRETQYF. For the CDR3, the DNA is TGTGCCAGCAGTTCCCCAGGGGGTAGCGGGAGTTGGAGGGAGACCCAGTACTTC. The full variable domain, its missing parts supplied by reference TRBV28 and TRBJ2-5, is DVKVTQSSRYLVKRTGEKVFLECVQDMDHENMFWYRQDPGLGLRLIYFSYDVKMKEKGDIPEGYSVSREKKERFSLILESASTNQTSMYLCASSSPGGSGSWRETQYFGPGTRLLVL.

The chain recombines TRBV11-1 with TRBJ2-5; TRBD1 matches at 9 bases. CDR3 size: 15 residues. CDR1 is SGHAT, CDR2 FQDESV, per germline (reference sequence). The J segment lost 5 bases and the V segment lost 4 bases, leaving 8 bases of the junction unmatched. The CDR3 DNA follows: TGTGCCAGCAGCTATGGACAGGGGCGCGGGGAGACCCAGTACTTC. Residues: CASSYGQGRGETQYF.

The chain couples TRBV2 to TRBJ1-4; D possibly corresponds to TRBD1 (5 bases). The V gene lost 6 bases and the J gene lost 4 bases, with 12 bases spanning the gap. The germline V gene has CDR1 SNHLY and CDR2 FYNNEI. The CDR3 is 14 residues long. CDR3 loop: CASSLPGLNEKLFF. The CDR3 nucleotides read TGTGCCAGCAGCCTACCGGGGCTTAATGAAAAACTGTTTTTT.

V is TRBV27 and J is TRBJ2-1; D uncertain. CDR3 length equals 14 residues. V gave up 5 bases and J gave up 2 bases, with 10 bases separating them. Germline V gives CDR1 MNHEY, CDR2 SMNVEV (reference sequence). The CDR3 DNA follows: TGTGCCAGCAGTCCACGCGGAGCCTACAATGAGCAGTTCTTC. Protein product: CASSPRGAYNEQFF.

This chain uses TRBV19 with TRBJ2-5; either TRBD1 or TRBD2 may fit D (6 bases each). This CDR3 is 16 amino acids long. V lost 4 bases, J lost 2 bases, and 17 bases lay in between. In germline, CDR1 is LNHDA, CDR2 SQIVND (reference sequence). For the CDR3, the DNA is TGTGCCAGTAGTAAAGGGCACGGGGGCGGACAAGAGACCCAGTACTTC. Its translation: CASSKGHGGGQETQYF.